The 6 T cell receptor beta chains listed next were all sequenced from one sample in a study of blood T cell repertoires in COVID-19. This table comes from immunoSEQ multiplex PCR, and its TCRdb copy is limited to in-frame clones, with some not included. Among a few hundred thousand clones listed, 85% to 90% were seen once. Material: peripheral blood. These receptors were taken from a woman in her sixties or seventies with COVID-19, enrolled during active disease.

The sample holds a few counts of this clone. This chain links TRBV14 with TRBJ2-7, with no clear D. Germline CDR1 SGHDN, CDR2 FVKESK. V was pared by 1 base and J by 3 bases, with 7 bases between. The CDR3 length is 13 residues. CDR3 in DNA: TGTGCCAGCAGCCAAGTTGCGTACTACGAGCAGTACTTC. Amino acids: CASSQVAYYEQYF.

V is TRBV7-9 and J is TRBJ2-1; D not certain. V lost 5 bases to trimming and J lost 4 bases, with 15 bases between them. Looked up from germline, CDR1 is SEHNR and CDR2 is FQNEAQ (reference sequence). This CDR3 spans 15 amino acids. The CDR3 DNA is TGTGCCAGCAGCGTCCCGGCGACTCCATACAATGAGCAGTTCTTC. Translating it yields CASSVPATPYNEQFF.

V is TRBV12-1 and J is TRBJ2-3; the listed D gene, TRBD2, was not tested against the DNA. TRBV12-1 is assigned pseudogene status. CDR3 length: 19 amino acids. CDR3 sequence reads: CASSSKPGTSGGAWDTQYF. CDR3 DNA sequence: TGTGCCAGCAGCTCGAAGCCCGGGACTAGCGGGGGGGCCTGGGATACGCAGTATTTT.

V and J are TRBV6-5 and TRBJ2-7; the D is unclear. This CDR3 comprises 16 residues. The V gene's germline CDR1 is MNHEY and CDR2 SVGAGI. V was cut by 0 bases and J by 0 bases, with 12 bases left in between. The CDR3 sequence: CASSYSKSPSSYEQYF. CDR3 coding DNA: TGTGCCAGCAGTTACTCTAAGTCACCGAGCTCCTACGAGCAGTACTTC.

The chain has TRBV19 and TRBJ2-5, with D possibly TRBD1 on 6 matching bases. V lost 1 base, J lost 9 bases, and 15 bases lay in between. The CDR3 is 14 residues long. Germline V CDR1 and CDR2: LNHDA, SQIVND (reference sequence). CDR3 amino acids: CASSIAGASGAQYF. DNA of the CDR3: TGTGCCAGTAGTATAGCAGGCGCTTCAGGGGCCCAGTACTTC.

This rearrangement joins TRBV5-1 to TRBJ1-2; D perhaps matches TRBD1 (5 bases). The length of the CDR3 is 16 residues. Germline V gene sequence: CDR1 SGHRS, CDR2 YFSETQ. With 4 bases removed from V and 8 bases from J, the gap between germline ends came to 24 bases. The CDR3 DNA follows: TGCGCCAGCAGCGACGGACGCCAGGGCCCCATTAGAGGCTACACCTTC. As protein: CASSDGRQGPIRGYTF.